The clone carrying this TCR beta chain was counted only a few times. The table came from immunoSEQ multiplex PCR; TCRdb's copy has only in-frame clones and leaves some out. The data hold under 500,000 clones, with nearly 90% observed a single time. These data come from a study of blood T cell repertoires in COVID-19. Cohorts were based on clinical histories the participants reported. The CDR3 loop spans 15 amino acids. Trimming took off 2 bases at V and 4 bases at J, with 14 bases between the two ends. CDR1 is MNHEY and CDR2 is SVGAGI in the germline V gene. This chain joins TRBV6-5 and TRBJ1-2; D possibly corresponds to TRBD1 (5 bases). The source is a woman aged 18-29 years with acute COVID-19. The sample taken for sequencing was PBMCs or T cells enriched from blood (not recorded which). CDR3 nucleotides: TGTGCCAGCAGTTACCGGGACTCCCCAGGCTATGGCTACACCTTC. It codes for CASSYRDSPGYGYTF.